A single T cell receptor beta chain is shown here with its context. Its antigen is as yet unknown. The sample originates from a study of response to subunit inactivated influenza vaccine. The study's findings and limits: The authors put forward the suggestion that each seasonal influenza vaccination may bring in only a limited number of new T cells.

The CDR3 loop spans 14 amino acids. The germline gives CDR1 SQVTM, CDR2 ANQGSEA. The V and J ends lost 6 bases and 0 bases respectively, with 12 bases between them. TCRdb itself ran the RT-PCR reads through MiXCR, one entry per CDR3 protein. This sample has approximately 680,000 distinct CDR3 sequences, with approximately 14% found just once. The source material was PBMCs from blood, sampled 11 to 12 days after vaccination. The rearrangement joins TRBV29-1 to TRBJ2-1; D is uncertain. The clonotype originates from a man in his fifties or sixties who received an inactivated influenza vaccine. CDR3 sequence reads: CSVAVPSSYNEQFF. The CDR3 nucleotides read TGCAGCGTGGCGGTACCCAGCTCCTACAATGAGCAGTTCTTC.